The 21 T cell receptor beta chains below come from one sample, sequenced in a study of T cells in Graves' hyperthyroidism and ophthalmopathy. There were TCR beta CDR3 regions amplified from RNA transcripts. First-round RT-PCR targeting the TCR CDR3 was performed with the HTBI primer set. Using its own MiXCR run on the multiplex PCR reads, TCRdb lists one record per CDR3 protein. Counted here are approximately 220,000 distinct CDR3 sequences, around 18% occurring once; the ten biggest clones make up about 48%. The sample taken for sequencing was blood. The source is a man in his forties with Graves' hyperthyroidism.

This clonotype was counted between two and nine times. V is TRBV20-1 and J is TRBJ1-3, with a weak D call TRBD1 (6 bases). The ends were cut back, 0 bases at V and 4 bases at J, with 19 bases in the middle. The CDR3 runs 17 residues. Germline loops: CDR1 DFQATT, CDR2 SNEGSKA (reference sequence). The DNA of the CDR3 is TGCAGTGCTAGAGATAGAACCAGGGGCAATAGAGGAAACACCATATATTTT. This encodes CSARDRTRGNRGNTIYF.

V usage is TRBV20-1 and J usage is TRBJ2-7, with 11 bases fitting TRBD2. Trimming at V came to 6 bases and at J to 0 bases, leaving 7 bases not matched to a gene. The CDR3 has 15 residues. Germline lookup yields CDR1 DFQATT and CDR2 SNEGSKA (reference sequence). CDR3 DNA sequence: TGCAGTGCAGAACCACTAGCGGGGGACTCCTACGAGCAGTACTTC. Translating gives CSAEPLAGDSYEQYF.

This clonotype has ten or more counts. V gene TRBV24-1 combines with J gene TRBJ2-2, with D hard to call. Between the trimmed V and J ends, which lost 4 bases and 6 bases, there was a span of 2 bases. The germline V gene has CDR1 KGHDR and CDR2 SFDVKD. The CDR3 is 11 amino acids. CDR3 DNA sequence: TGTGCCACCAGTGAGGCCGGGGAGCTGTTTTTT. It is translated as CATSEAGELFF.

This clonotype occurred many times. The V and J genes are TRBV6-1 and TRBJ2-7; D not certain. Per germline, CDR1 MNHNS and CDR2 SASEGT. The CDR3 is made up of 13 amino acids. V lost 7 bases and J lost 1, with 11 bases in between. The CDR3, as DNA: TGTGCCAGCAACCCATTGGGGTCCTACGAGCAGTACTTC. Translated, it gives CASNPLGSYEQYF.

V and J are TRBV5-1 and TRBJ2-3; 9 bases agree with TRBD1. Germline values: CDR1 SGHRS, CDR2 YFSETQ. The CDR3 runs 16 residues. Germline trimming cut 0 bases from V and 3 bases from J; bases unmatched to any gene: 5. CDR3 protein: CASSLGVGQGTDTQYF. CDR3 coding DNA: TGCGCCAGCAGCTTGGGGGTCGGACAGGGGACAGATACGCAGTATTTT. The whole variable domain, filled in from reference TRBV5-1 and TRBJ2-3, reads KAGVTQTPRYLIKTRGQQVTLSCSPISGHRSVSWYQQTPGQGLQFLFEYFSETQRNKGNFPGRFSGRQFSNSRSEMNVSTLELGDSALYLCASSLGVGQGTDTQYFGPGTRLTVL.

This clonotype was seen ten or more times. As DNA, the CDR3 is TGTGCCATCAAGTTCGACAGAGGGAACACTGAAGCTTTCTTT. Its translation is CAIKFDRGNTEAFF. V usage is TRBV10-3 and J usage is TRBJ1-1; possibly TRBD1 for D (5 bases). CDR3 size: 14 residues. V lost 7 bases and J 1 base, leaving 13 bases between the germline ends. The germline CDR1 and CDR2 sequences are ENHRY and SYGVKD.

This clonotype was seen many times. The chain couples TRBV11-2 to TRBJ2-1, with 7 bases fitting TRBD2. The CDR3 has 15 amino acids. Germline V gene lookup returns CDR1 SGHAT and CDR2 FQNNGV. V dropped 3 bases and J dropped 0; count of bases not matched to a gene: 2. CDR3 DNA: TGTGCCAGCAGCTTCCGGACTAGCTCCTACAATGAGCAGTTCTTC. Protein sequence: CASSFRTSSYNEQFF.

A few counts support this clonotype. The chain is built from TRBV14 and TRBJ1-5; a possible D gene is TRBD1 (5 bases). Germline lookup yields CDR1 SGHDN and CDR2 FVKESK. The length of the CDR3 is 14 residues. V dropped 3 bases and J dropped 2 bases, with 8 bases sitting between them. The DNA for the CDR3 is TGTGCCAGCAGCCACCGAGGGGGCAATCAGCCCCAGCATTTT. This translates into CASSHRGGNQPQHF.

As for this clonotype: This may come from a read error, since a much larger clone is one base off. Because it lacks the conserved phenylalanine or tryptophan at the end, this CDR3 is likely a read error. V usage is TRBV20-1 and J usage is TRBJ2-1; maybe TRBD1 (5 bases). This CDR3 spans 15 amino acids. Germline CDR1 and CDR2: DFQATT and SNEGSKA (reference sequence). V lost 1 base to trimming and J lost 5 bases, with 15 bases between them. Written as DNA, the CDR3 is TGCAGTGCTAGAGGGGGCCTGGGGTCTGACAATGAGCAGTTCCTC. Protein sequence: CSARGGLGSDNEQFL.

This clonotype was seen ten or more times. The rearrangement joins TRBV11-2 to TRBJ2-6; D not certain. The CDR3 length is 15 residues. V lost 5 bases and J lost 5, with 13 bases in between. Germline CDR1 reads SGHAT; CDR2 reads FQNNGV. CDR3 sequence (DNA): TGTGCCAGCAGCCTAATTTCAGCAAGGGCCAACGTCCTGACTTTC. Translation gives CASSLISARANVLTF.

This clonotype has at least ten counts. This sequence joins TRBV6-2 or TRBV6-3 and TRBJ1-5; tentatively, D is TRBD1 (5 bases). Trimming took 6 bases from V and 9 from J, leaving 15 bases between them. Per germline, CDR1 MNHEY and CDR2 SVGEGT. The CDR3 loop spans 13 amino acids. This CDR3 reads CASSPGTTTPQHF. The CDR3 nucleotides are TGTGCCAGCAGCCCCGGGACTACGACGCCCCAGCATTTT.

This clonotype was counted at least ten times. This rearrangement joins TRBV30 to TRBJ2-3, with D unclear. The CDR3 has 13 residues. The germline V and J ends were trimmed by 4 bases and 1 base, with 9 bases remaining between them. Germline V CDR1 and CDR2: GTSNPN, SVGIG (reference sequence). The CDR3 here is CAWNPGGTDTQYF. The CDR3 DNA is TGTGCCTGGAACCCGGGCGGCACAGATACGCAGTATTTT.

The gene calls are TRBV12-3 or TRBV12-4 and TRBJ1-2; 12 nucleotides agree with TRBD1. Trimming removed 8 bases from V and 4 bases from J; junction bases left unmatched: 5. There are 14 residues in the CDR3. The CDR3 coding sequence is TGTGCCAGCGTCCCGGGACAGGGGGCCTATGGCTACACCTTC. This gives the protein CASVPGQGAYGYTF.

This clonotype came up many times. CDR3 DNA sequence: TGTGCCAGCTCGATTGGCTGGGGAAGGAATACGCAGTATTTT. Translating it yields CASSIGWGRNTQYF. The chain recombines TRBV18 with TRBJ2-3; D call uncertain. V was shortened by 6 bases and J by 7 bases, with 17 bases between the two germline ends. The CDR3 length is 14 residues. CDR1 KGHSH and CDR2 LQKENI come from the germline V gene.

This clonotype was seen repeatedly, ten times or more. This rearrangement joins TRBV18 to TRBJ1-5; 10 bases line up with TRBD1. Trimming took 3 bases from V and 5 from J; bases not matched to a gene: 7. CDR3 size: 16 residues. Germline V CDR1 and CDR2: KGHSH, LQKENI. CDR3 sequence reads: CASSPLGTGVDQPQHF. The DNA of the CDR3 is TGTGCCAGCTCACCCCTAGGGACAGGGGTTGATCAGCCCCAGCATTTT.

This clonotype has a single count. The chain combines TRBV27 with TRBJ1-6, with D hard to call. CDR3 length: 16 amino acids. V was cut by 1 base and J by 5 bases, with 12 bases left in between. Germline V lookup: CDR1 MNHEY, CDR2 SMNVEV (reference sequence). CDR3 sequence reads: CASSLWDPGNNSPLHF. In DNA form, the CDR3 reads TGTGCCAGCAGTTTATGGGATCCGGGGAATAATTCACCCCTCCACTTT.

This clonotype was seen a few times. V is TRBV13 and J is TRBJ2-5; 7 bases are shared with TRBD1. Unmatched junction bases numbered 3, after V lost 3 bases and J lost 2 bases. CDR3 length: 14 residues. Germline CDR1 is PRHDT and CDR2 is FYEKMQ (reference sequence). In nucleotides, the CDR3 is TGTGCCAGCAGCTTTCCGGGACAGCAAGAGACCCAGTACTTC. This encodes CASSFPGQQETQYF.

As for this clonotype: A much larger clone sits a single nucleotide away, making a read error possible. The chain is built from TRBV4-3 and TRBJ1-4, with D perhaps matching TRBD1 (6 bases). The CDR3 consists of 16 residues. V lost 0 bases and J 3 bases, leaving 11 bases between the germline ends. Germline V CDR1 and CDR2: LGHNA, YSLEER. The CDR3: CASSQEVGGANEKLFF. CDR3 coding DNA: TGCGCCAGCAGCCAAGAAGTGGGGGGCGCTAATGAAAAACTGTTTTTT.

The sample holds many counts of this clonotype. The chain has TRBV28 and TRBJ2-2, with 16 positions matching TRBD2. With 6 bases clipped from V and 7 bases from J, the junction kept 11 bases outside the gene matches. This CDR3 is built from 18 residues. Germline lookup yields CDR1 MDHEN and CDR2 SYDVKM. This CDR3 is CASSPSGTSGGAVGELFF. The CDR3 DNA is TGTGCCAGCAGCCCAAGTGGGACTAGCGGGGGGGCCGTCGGGGAGCTGTTTTTT. The full variable domain, rest sourced from reference TRBV28 and TRBJ2-2, is DVKVTQSSRYLVKRTGEKVFLECVQDMDHENMFWYRQDPGLGLRLIYFSYDVKMKEKGDIPEGYSVSREKKERFSLILESASTNQTSMYLCASSPSGTSGGAVGELFFGEGSRLTVL.

In regard to this clonotype: A read error may explain this, as a much larger clone is one base away. The chain employs TRBV7-2 and TRBJ1-6, with a tentative D call TRBD1 (6 bases). This CDR3 contains 14 residues. CDR1 is SGHTA, CDR2 FQGNSA, per germline. CDR3 residues: CACSPDRSNSPLHF. The CDR3 DNA reads as TGTGCCTGCAGCCCCGACAGGTCAAATTCACCCCTCCACTTT.

Ten or more counts support this clonotype. CDR3 loop: CSGRPARGNSPLHF. Here the CDR3 DNA reads TGCAGTGGTAGGCCGGCACGGGGTAATTCACCCCTCCACTTT. V is TRBV20-1 and J is TRBJ1-6; D remains unclear. Germline V gives CDR1 DFQATT, CDR2 SNEGSKA (reference sequence). The V end was cut by 7 bases, the J end by 6 bases, with 16 bases between. The CDR3 totals 14 residues.